This entry features one T cell receptor beta chain sequence. These data belong to a study of T-cell reconstitution after alpha-beta-depleted transplantation in children. The V gene's germline CDR1 is SGHTA and CDR2 FQGNSA. With 2 bases removed from V and 3 bases from J, the gap between germline ends came to 14 bases. The length of the CDR3 is 15 residues. During its preparation, the TCRbeta library received unique molecular identifiers. From the PCR reads, TCRdb called clonotypes with MiXCR, one entry per CDR3 protein. The sample holds around 680,000 distinct CDR3 sequences, approximately 16% seen once.

This specimen consisted of PBMCs from the stem cell graft donor, obtained from the stem cell graft. V usage is TRBV7-2 and J usage is TRBJ2-7; maybe TRBD2 (6 bases). The sequence came from a human donor who donated a stem cell graft to a child with acute myeloid leukemia. The CDR3 here is CASSLINGGYYEQYF. The CDR3 bases are TGTGCCAGCAGCTTAATTAATGGGGGGTACTACGAGCAGTACTTC. The full variable domain, in which reference TRBV7-2 and TRBJ2-7 provide the parts outside the CDR3, is GAGVSQSPSNKVTEKGKDVELRCDPISGHTALYWYRQSLGQGLEFLIYFQGNSAPDKSGLPSDRFSAERTGGSVSTLTIQRTQQEDSAVYLCASSLINGGYYEQYFGPGTRLTVT.